This T cell receptor (beta chain) was recovered during a study of PD-1 blockade in classical Hodgkin lymphoma. Study-wide points: Causes of the repertoire differences remain undefined, possibly disease activity or prior therapy. When set against healthy donors, newly diagnosed patients were reported to show lower baseline TCR diversity.

This clone was counted between two and nine times. Its antigen is not known. Trimming removed 4 bases from V and 2 bases from J, with 11 bases in between. The germline V gene encodes CDR1 LNHDA and CDR2 SQIVND (reference sequence). The CDR3 covers 15 residues. Time point indicated: newly diagnosed, previously untreated cHL patient sample. Comparator PBMCs were from newly diagnosed, untreated classical Hodgkin lymphoma. TCRdb keeps only in-frame clones here, not all; method: immunoSEQ multiplex PCR. The sample lists 70,000 or so clones; roughly 93% were seen once. The specimen was peripheral blood mononuclear cells (PBMCs). The sequence came from a human donor with classical Hodgkin lymphoma. This sequence joins TRBV19 and TRBJ2-2; tentative D call: TRBD2 (5 bases). CDR3 sequence (DNA): TGTGCCAGTAGTACTGTTAGCGCTAACACCGGGGAGCTGTTTTTT. This gives the protein CASSTVSANTGELFF.